This record concerns one T cell receptor beta chain sequence. What it binds is unknown. These data are taken from a study of OX40 agonist ivuxolimab in advanced cancers. Sequencing used immunoSEQ multiplex PCR; TCRdb keeps in-frame clones, though not all of them. The data contain tens of thousands of clones, over 75% of them seen just once; the ten biggest clones take up around 2.5%. Study-wide results and caveats: Part of the nonresponder group also had normalized T-cell clonal expansion that was low.

The TCR originated in an adult with an advanced solid tumor such as melanoma, head and neck, liver or kidney cancer. Sequenced here: CD4+ or CD8+ T cells sorted from blood, sampled in a trial of the OX40 agonist ivuxolimab.

The CDR3 spells CASSRKDRERGEQYF. The CDR3 DNA reads TGTGCCAGCAGCCGAAAGGACAGGGAAAGGGGCGAGCAGTACTTC. This chain connects TRBV14 to TRBJ2-7, with 8 bases aligning to TRBD1. The germline V gene encodes CDR1 SGHDN and CDR2 FVKESK. The CDR3 extends over 15 amino acids. J gave up 6 bases and V 4 bases, and 11 bases lay outside the gene matches.